The next 31 T cell receptor beta chains were all read from a single sample in a study of beta chain features in type 1 diabetes. Broader study findings: People with Type 1 diabetes carried modestly yet significantly shorter TCRB CDR3s in all four CD4+ subsets.

The antigens these receptors bind are not known. Of the isolated RNA, all was reverse transcribed, and so the sequenced material was expressed TCRB transcripts. Only in-frame clones appear in the TCRdb table, and some are missing; sequencing was by immunoSEQ multiplex PCR. The sample has roughly 260,000 clones, 20% seen once. The sequencing input was naive CD4+ T cells from blood. The receptors derive from a woman aged 40 to 50 with type 1 diabetes.

This clone was detected only once. This chain connects TRBV5-8 to TRBJ2-5; no clear D gene. V was pared by 0 bases and J by 2 bases, with 5 bases between. Germline V gene data show CDR1 as SGHTS and CDR2 as YDEGEE. CDR3 size: 13 residues. CDR3 DNA sequence: TGTGCCAGCAGCTTGGACTCGCAAGAGACCCAGTACTTC. This gives the protein CASSLDSQETQYF. The full variable domain, completed using reference TRBV5-8 and TRBJ2-5, is EAGVTQSPTHLIKTRGQQATLRCSPISGHTSVYWYQQALGLGLQFLLWYDEGEERNRGNFPPRFSGRQFPNYSSELNVNALELEDSALYLCASSLDSQETQYFGPGTRLLVL.

V usage is TRBV5-1 and J usage is TRBJ1-1; D call uncertain. The CDR3 has 14 residues. V gave up 1 base and J gave up 2 bases, with 9 bases separating them. Germline assignment: CDR1 SGHRS and CDR2 YFSETQ. The CDR3 bases are TGCGCCAGCAGCTTGCTCCGGGGAAACACTGAAGCTTTCTTT. Protein product: CASSLLRGNTEAFF.

The chain joins TRBV29-1 to TRBJ2-3; D not certain. This CDR3 spans 11 amino acids. Germline V gene data show CDR1 as SQVTM and CDR2 as ANQGSEA. Trimming removed 6 bases from V and 6 bases from J, with 10 bases in between. CDR3 loop: CSVTHPDTQYF. CDR3 sequence (DNA): TGCAGCGTAACACATCCGGATACGCAGTATTTT.

The CDR3 sequence: CASSMEQIF. As DNA, the CDR3 is TGTGCCAGCAGCATGGAGCAGATCTTC. This chain joins TRBV21-1 and TRBJ2-1; TRBD2, the table's D call, lacks a check against the DNA. TRBV21-1 is reported as a pseudogene. This CDR3 has 9 amino acids.

The rearrangement uses TRBV5-6 and TRBJ2-1; D is perhaps TRBD2 (5 bases). V lost 2 bases and J lost 7, with 16 bases in between. Per germline, CDR1 SGHDT and CDR2 YYEEEE. The CDR3 totals 15 residues. The CDR3 spells CASSFVGASPNEQFF. CDR3 DNA sequence: TGTGCCAGCAGCTTCGTGGGAGCATCCCCGAATGAGCAGTTCTTC.

This clone was detected only once. In DNA form, the CDR3 reads TGTGCCAGTCTGATAGATCCGAAAACTGAAGCTTTCTTT. Amino acids: CASLIDPKTEAFF. V usage is TRBV7-2 and J usage is TRBJ1-1, with D unclear. The CDR3 length is 13 residues. Germline CDR1 is SGHTA and CDR2 is FQGNSA. V lost 9 bases and J 5 bases, leaving 16 bases between the germline ends.

This rearrangement joins TRBV4-3 to TRBJ1-2; D gene unclear. Germline V gene data show CDR1 as LGHNA and CDR2 as YSLEER. The CDR3 is 13 amino acids. Trimming cost V 4 bases and J 7 bases, with 13 bases left between them. The CDR3, as DNA: TGCGCCAGCAGCCGAGGCGGGTCGACTGGCTACACCTTC. Amino acids: CASSRGGSTGYTF.

This clone has only a few counts. This same CDR3 is encoded by further DNA sequences in the sample. The V gene is TRBV29-1, the J gene TRBJ1-1, with 10 bases that match TRBD1. The CDR3 sequence is 12 residues long. Per germline, CDR1 SQVTM and CDR2 ANQGSEA. Germline trimming cut 6 bases from V and 3 bases from J; bases unmatched to any gene: 1. The CDR3 coding sequence is TGCAGCGTGGGACAGGGGTACACTGAAGCTTTCTTT. It encodes CSVGQGYTEAFF. The full variable domain, its missing parts supplied by reference TRBV29-1 and TRBJ1-1, is SAVISQKPSRDICQRGTSLTIQCQVDSQVTMMFWYRQQPGQSLTLIATANQGSEATYESGFVIDKFPISRPNLTFSTLTVSNMSPEDSSIYLCSVGQGYTEAFFGQGTRLTVV.

In this sample, this clone turned up a few times. The genes are TRBV29-1 and TRBJ2-5, with D perhaps TRBD1 (6 bases). This CDR3 contains 13 residues. The germline gives CDR1 SQVTM, CDR2 ANQGSEA. The V end was cut by 6 bases, the J end by 4 bases, with 15 bases between. CDR3 DNA: TGCAGCGTCGTAGGGGGTTTTGCAGAGACCCAGTACTTC. This sequence encodes CSVVGGFAETQYF. The variable domain in full, with the rest retrieved from reference TRBV29-1 and TRBJ2-5, is SAVISQKPSRDICQRGTSLTIQCQVDSQVTMMFWYRQQPGQSLTLIATANQGSEATYESGFVIDKFPISRPNLTFSTLTVSNMSPEDSSIYLCSVVGGFAETQYFGPGTRLLVL.

The rearrangement uses TRBV27 and TRBJ2-7, with 12 bases identical to TRBD1. The V segment lost 10 bases and the J segment 7 bases; nucleotides outside the gene matches: 8. This CDR3 contains 13 residues. Germline CDR1 is MNHEY and CDR2 is SMNVEV (reference sequence). CDR3 region: CATRGTGGLEQYF. The CDR3 nucleotides are TGTGCCACTCGCGGGACAGGGGGCCTAGAGCAGTACTTC.

A few counts support this clone. This rearrangement joins TRBV5-1 to TRBJ1-1; D remains ambiguous. The CDR3 has 15 amino acids. CDR1 is SGHRS and CDR2 is YFSETQ in the germline V gene. Trimming removed 4 bases at V and 6 bases at J, with 19 bases between. For the CDR3, the DNA is TGCGCCAGCAGCCCCGCCGAGAGGGTAAAGCCTGAAGCTTTCTTT. Its protein product is CASSPAERVKPEAFF.

The chain couples TRBV19 to TRBJ2-7, with D possibly TRBD2 on 5 matching bases. V dropped 7 bases and J dropped 0 bases, with 13 bases sitting between them. Germline V CDR1 and CDR2: LNHDA, SQIVND (reference sequence). CDR3 size: 14 residues. The DNA for the CDR3 is TGTGCCAGTACCGCGACGGGGAGCTCCTACGAGCAGTACTTC. It encodes CASTATGSSYEQYF.

Of note for this clone: Other DNA sequences of this sample code for an identical CDR3. This chain uses TRBV5-1 with TRBJ2-7; D is unclear. CDR1 SGHRS and CDR2 YFSETQ come from the germline V gene. Trimming pared 3 bases from V and 2 bases from J, leaving 3 bases between. The CDR3 is 11 amino acids. CDR3 nucleotides: TGCGCCAGCAGCTCCACCTACGAGCAGTACTTC. It encodes CASSSTYEQYF. The variable domain in full, with the rest retrieved from reference TRBV5-1 and TRBJ2-7, is KAGVTQTPRYLIKTRGQQVTLSCSPISGHRSVSWYQQTPGQGLQFLFEYFSETQRNKGNFPGRFSGRQFSNSRSEMNVSTLELGDSALYLCASSSTYEQYFGPGTRLTVT.

This clone turned up a few times. The chain recombines TRBV25-1 with TRBJ2-1; weak D call: TRBD2 (5 bases). Germline V gives CDR1 MGHDK, CDR2 SYGVNS. This CDR3 is built from 12 residues. V shed 4 bases and J shed 7 bases, with 8 bases lying between them. The CDR3 is CASSGGWNEQFF. The CDR3 region has the DNA TGTGCCAGCAGTGGAGGGTGGAATGAGCAGTTCTTC. Filled out from reference TRBV25-1 and TRBJ2-1, the complete variable domain reads EADIYQTPRYLVIGTGKKITLECSQTMGHDKMYWYQQDPGMELHLIHYSYGVNSTEKGDLSSESTVSRIRTEHFPLTLESARPSHTSQYLCASSGGWNEQFFGPGTRLTVL.

This clone was observed a few times. This chain uses TRBV4-1 with TRBJ2-2, with D perhaps matching TRBD2 (5 bases). Germline V gives CDR1 MGHRA, CDR2 YSYEKL. V shed 1 base and J shed 1 base, with 7 bases lying between them. The CDR3 loop spans 15 amino acids. CDR3 sequence reads: CASSQGAGNTGELFF. CDR3 nucleotide sequence: TGCGCCAGCAGCCAAGGGGCGGGGAACACCGGGGAGCTGTTTTTT.

CDR3 residues: CASSASLAGTYNEQFF. For the CDR3, the DNA is TGTGCCAGCAGCGCATCACTAGCGGGAACCTACAATGAGCAGTTCTTC. The chain is built from TRBV25-1 and TRBJ2-1, with TRBD2 matching 10 bases. With 6 bases clipped from V and 2 bases from J, the junction kept 7 bases outside the gene matches. CDR1 is MGHDK, CDR2 SYGVNS, per germline. This CDR3 has 16 residues.

This clone was observed a few times. This rearrangement joins TRBV30 to TRBJ1-1; D is ambiguous. Deletions cut 5 bases from V and 1 base from J, with 11 bases between. Germline lookup yields CDR1 GTSNPN and CDR2 SVGIG (reference sequence). The CDR3 spans 13 residues. The CDR3 region is CAWHPQPNTEAFF. The CDR3 nucleotides are TGTGCCTGGCATCCACAACCGAACACTGAAGCTTTCTTT.

V gene TRBV6-6 combines with J gene TRBJ1-2, with 8 bases lining up with TRBD1. This CDR3 has 15 residues. Germline V gene data show CDR1 as MNHNY and CDR2 as SVGAGI (reference sequence). Trimming cost V 7 bases and J 10 bases; bases outside gene matches: 17. The CDR3 here is CASNPTGAGYGNYTF. The DNA of the CDR3 is TGTGCCAGCAATCCGACAGGGGCGGGTTATGGGAACTACACCTTC.

The rearrangement joins TRBV5-1 to TRBJ1-6; 9 nucleotides align to TRBD1. The CDR3 is made up of 17 amino acids. Per the germline V gene, CDR1 is SGHRS and CDR2 is YFSETQ. Trimming at V came to 4 bases and at J to 9 bases, leaving 14 bases not matched to a gene. The CDR3 protein is CASSPGQGFLGGSPLHF. The CDR3, as DNA: TGCGCCAGCAGCCCCGGACAGGGGTTCTTGGGAGGTTCACCCCTCCACTTT.

The chain carries TRBV4-3 and TRBJ1-2; 8 bases line up with TRBD1. Germline V CDR1 and CDR2: LGHNA, YSLEER. V was pared by 8 bases and J by 3 bases, with 8 bases of the junction left unmatched. There are 14 residues in the CDR3. CDR3 DNA: TGCGCCAGCCGCCTTTTGACAGGGGACTATGGCTACACCTTC. It translates to CASRLLTGDYGYTF.

This clone was seen a handful of times. The sample has other DNA sequences that encode this CDR3 too. This rearrangement joins TRBV9 to TRBJ1-2; D remains ambiguous. Trimming removed 0 bases at V and 1 base at J, with 4 bases between. CDR3 length: 13 amino acids. Per the germline V gene, CDR1 is SGDLS and CDR2 is YYNGEE. The CDR3 reads CASSVDSNYGYTF. For the CDR3, the DNA is TGTGCCAGCAGCGTAGACAGTAACTATGGCTACACCTTC.

V gene TRBV29-1 combines with J gene TRBJ1-1; 10 positions agree with TRBD1. V shed 5 bases, J shed 5 bases, and the junction held 11 bases outside the gene matches. The CDR3 sequence is 15 residues long. Germline values: CDR1 SQVTM, CDR2 ANQGSEA. CDR3 nucleotide sequence: TGCAGCGTTCTCACCGGGACAGGGGTCGGGACTGAAGCTTTCTTT. Residues: CSVLTGTGVGTEAFF.

The chain is built from TRBV29-1 and TRBJ1-2, with D possibly TRBD1 on 6 matching bases. The CDR3 length is 12 residues. V was cut by 6 bases and J by 7 bases, with 15 bases left in between. The V gene's germline CDR1 is SQVTM and CDR2 ANQGSEA. The CDR3 DNA sequence: TGCAGCGTCGAGGGGGAGGGGAGTGGCTACACCTTC. Translating it yields CSVEGEGSGYTF.

This clone was seen a handful of times. V gene TRBV19 combines with J gene TRBJ1-1; D unresolved. CDR3 length: 13 residues. Trimming stripped 4 bases from V and 3 bases from J, with 9 bases between. Germline values: CDR1 LNHDA, CDR2 SQIVND (reference sequence). The CDR3 here is CASSTRRDTEAFF. CDR3 coding DNA: TGTGCCAGTAGTACACGACGGGACACTGAAGCTTTCTTT.

The chain joins TRBV5-4 to TRBJ2-1; 8 bases map to TRBD2. J gave up 3 bases and V 0 bases, and 2 bases lay outside the gene matches. Germline V gene lookup returns CDR1 SGHNT and CDR2 YYREEE (reference sequence). The CDR3 runs 15 residues. The CDR3 bases are TGTGCCAGCAGCTTGGAGCGGGGGATCTACAATGAGCAGTTCTTC. This translates into CASSLERGIYNEQFF.

V is TRBV7-2 and J is TRBJ2-5, with 9 bases fitting TRBD1. The CDR3 is made up of 14 amino acids. V was clipped by 5 bases and J by 4 bases; unmatched bases: 5. Germline CDR1 SGHTA, CDR2 FQGNSA. CDR3 amino acids: CASSPGQGRETQYF. CDR3 DNA sequence: TGTGCCAGCAGCCCCGGACAGGGGAGAGAGACCCAGTACTTC. Variable domain in full (rest from reference TRBV7-2 and TRBJ2-5): GAGVSQSPSNKVTEKGKDVELRCDPISGHTALYWYRQSLGQGLEFLIYFQGNSAPDKSGLPSDRFSAERTGGSVSTLTIQRTQQEDSAVYLCASSPGQGRETQYFGPGTRLLVL.

Concerning this clone: The DNA is left out, because the CDR3 cannot be placed on it with certainty; the CDR3 is given as TCRdb lists it. V is TRBV28 and J is TRBJ2-3; TRBD1 is the table's D call, not checked against the DNA. The CDR3 length is 12 residues, termini included. CDR1 is MDHEN, CDR2 SYDVKM, per germline. The CDR3 loop reads CASSLERDRQYF.

This chain joins TRBV4-3 and TRBJ2-7; 8 bases align to TRBD1. Unmatched junction bases numbered 3, after V lost 6 bases and J lost 2 bases. The length of the CDR3 is 13 residues. The germline CDR1 and CDR2 sequences are LGHNA and YSLEER. The DNA for the CDR3 is TGCGCCAGCAGTAAGGACAGGGCCTACGAGCAGTACTTC. This codes for CASSKDRAYEQYF.

The chain employs TRBV20-1 and TRBJ1-1; no reliable D call. Germline loops: CDR1 DFQATT, CDR2 SNEGSKA (reference sequence). Deletions cut 7 bases from V and 6 bases from J, with 12 bases between. The CDR3 is made up of 11 amino acids. The CDR3 region is CSVRGDAEAFF. In nucleotides, the CDR3 is TGCAGTGTACGGGGAGACGCTGAAGCTTTCTTT.

The chain combines TRBV5-6 with TRBJ2-5; D is perhaps TRBD1 (5 bases). Looked up from germline, CDR1 is SGHDT and CDR2 is YYEEEE. CDR3 length: 11 amino acids. The germline V and J ends were trimmed by 7 bases and 1 base, with 5 bases remaining between them. CDR3 in amino acids: CASGAQETQYF. The CDR3 DNA is TGTGCCAGCGGGGCCCAAGAGACCCAGTACTTC.

This clone has only a few counts. The rearrangement joins TRBV5-4 to TRBJ2-2; no reliable D call. V was clipped by 1 base and J by 7 bases, with 8 bases between them. Germline CDR1 and CDR2: SGHNT and YYREEE (reference sequence). This CDR3 spans 13 amino acids. CDR3 DNA sequence: TGTGCCAGCAGCTTGTCCGTTTACGGGGAGCTGTTTTTT. It specifies CASSLSVYGELFF. The full variable domain, its missing parts supplied by reference TRBV5-4 and TRBJ2-2, is ETGVTQSPTHLIKTRGQQVTLRCSSQSGHNTVSWYQQALGQGPQFIFQYYREEENGRGNFPPRFSGLQFPNYSSELNVNALELDDSALYLCASSLSVYGELFFGEGSRLTVL.